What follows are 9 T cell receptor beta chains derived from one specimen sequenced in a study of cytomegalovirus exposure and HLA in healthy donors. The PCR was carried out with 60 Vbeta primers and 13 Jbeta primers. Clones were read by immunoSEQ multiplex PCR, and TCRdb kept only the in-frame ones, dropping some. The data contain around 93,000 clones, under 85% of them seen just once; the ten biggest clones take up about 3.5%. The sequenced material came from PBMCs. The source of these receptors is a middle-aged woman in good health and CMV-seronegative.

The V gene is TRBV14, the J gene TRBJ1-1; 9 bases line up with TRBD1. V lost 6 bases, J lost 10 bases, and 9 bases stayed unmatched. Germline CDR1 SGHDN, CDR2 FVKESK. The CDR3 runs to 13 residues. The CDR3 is CASRQTGGVVAFF. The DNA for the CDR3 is TGTGCCAGCAGACAGACAGGGGGAGTTGTAGCTTTCTTT.

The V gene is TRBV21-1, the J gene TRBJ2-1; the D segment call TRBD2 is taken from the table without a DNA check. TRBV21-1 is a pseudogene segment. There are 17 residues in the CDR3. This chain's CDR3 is CASSPELRESQKGEQFF. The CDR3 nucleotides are TGTGCCAGCTCCCCGGAGTTGCGGGAGTCCCAAAAGGGTGAGCAGTTCTTC.

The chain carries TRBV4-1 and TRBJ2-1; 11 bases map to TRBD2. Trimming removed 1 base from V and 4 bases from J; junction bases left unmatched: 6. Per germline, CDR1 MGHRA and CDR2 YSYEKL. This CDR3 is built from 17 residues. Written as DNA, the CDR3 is TGCGCCAGCAGCCAAGGGCAGACTAGCGGGATGTACAATGAGCAGTTCTTC. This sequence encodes CASSQGQTSGMYNEQFF.

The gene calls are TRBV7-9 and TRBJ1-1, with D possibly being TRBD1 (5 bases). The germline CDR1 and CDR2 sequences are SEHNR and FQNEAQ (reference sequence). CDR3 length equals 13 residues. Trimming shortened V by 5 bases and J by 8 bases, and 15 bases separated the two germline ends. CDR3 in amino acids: CASSQKGVTEAFF. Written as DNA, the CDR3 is TGTGCCAGCAGCCAAAAAGGGGTCACCGAAGCTTTCTTT.

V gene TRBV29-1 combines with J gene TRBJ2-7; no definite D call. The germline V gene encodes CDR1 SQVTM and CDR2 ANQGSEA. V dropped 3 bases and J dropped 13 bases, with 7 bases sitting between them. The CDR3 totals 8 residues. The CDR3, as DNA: TGCAGCGTTGATGCGGTCTACTTC. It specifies CSVDAVYF.

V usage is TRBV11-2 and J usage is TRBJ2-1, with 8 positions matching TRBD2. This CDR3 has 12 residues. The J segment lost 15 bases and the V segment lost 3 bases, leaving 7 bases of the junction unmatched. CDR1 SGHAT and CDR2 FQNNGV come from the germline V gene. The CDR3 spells CASSLDREGPFF. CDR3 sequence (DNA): TGTGCCAGCAGCTTGGACCGGGAGGGCCCGTTCTTC.

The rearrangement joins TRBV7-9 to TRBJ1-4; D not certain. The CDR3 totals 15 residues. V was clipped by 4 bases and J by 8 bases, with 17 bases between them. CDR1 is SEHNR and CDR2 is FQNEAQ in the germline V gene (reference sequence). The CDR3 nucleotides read TGTGCCAGCAGCTCCTCGGCGGCCGGGATCGAAAAACTGTTTTTT. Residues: CASSSSAAGIEKLFF.

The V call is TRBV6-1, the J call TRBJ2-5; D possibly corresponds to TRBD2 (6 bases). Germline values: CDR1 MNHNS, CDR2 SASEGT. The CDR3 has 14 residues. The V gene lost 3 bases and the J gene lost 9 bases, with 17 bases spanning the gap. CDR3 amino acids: CASSDRSSGVAQYF. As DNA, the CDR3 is TGTGCCAGCAGTGATAGAAGCTCGGGGGTGGCCCAGTACTTC.

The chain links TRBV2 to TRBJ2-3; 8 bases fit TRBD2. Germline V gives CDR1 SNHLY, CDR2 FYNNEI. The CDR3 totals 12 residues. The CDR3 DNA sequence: TGTGCGAGCGGGAGTGTGAAAGATACGCAGTATTTT. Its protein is CASGSVKDTQYF.